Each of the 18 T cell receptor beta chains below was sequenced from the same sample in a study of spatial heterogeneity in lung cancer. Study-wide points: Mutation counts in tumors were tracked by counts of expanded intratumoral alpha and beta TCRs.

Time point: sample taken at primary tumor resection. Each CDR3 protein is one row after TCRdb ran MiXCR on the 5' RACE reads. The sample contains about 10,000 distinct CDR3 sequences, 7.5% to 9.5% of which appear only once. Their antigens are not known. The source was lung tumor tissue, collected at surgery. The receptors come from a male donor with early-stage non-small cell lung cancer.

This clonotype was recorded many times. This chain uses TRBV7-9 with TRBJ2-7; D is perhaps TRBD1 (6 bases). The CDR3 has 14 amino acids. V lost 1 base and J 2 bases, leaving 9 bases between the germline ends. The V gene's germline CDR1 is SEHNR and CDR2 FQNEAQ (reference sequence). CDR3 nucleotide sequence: TGTGCCAGCAGCTTAGGGACAGCCACCTACGAGCAGTACTTC. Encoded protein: CASSLGTATYEQYF.

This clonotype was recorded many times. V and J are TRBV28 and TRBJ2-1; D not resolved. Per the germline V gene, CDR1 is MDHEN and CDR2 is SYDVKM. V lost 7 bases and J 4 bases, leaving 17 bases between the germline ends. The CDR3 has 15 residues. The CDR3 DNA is TGTGCCAGCACTCTGTGGGGTGATGGGTACAATGAGCAGTTCTTC. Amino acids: CASTLWGDGYNEQFF.

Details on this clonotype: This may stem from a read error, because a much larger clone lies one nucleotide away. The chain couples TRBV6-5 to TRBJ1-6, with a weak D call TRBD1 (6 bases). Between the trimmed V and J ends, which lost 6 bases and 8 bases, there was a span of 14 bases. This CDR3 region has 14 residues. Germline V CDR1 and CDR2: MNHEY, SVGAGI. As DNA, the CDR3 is TGTGCCAGCAGCTACAGGGAAGGTTATTCACCCCTCCACTTT. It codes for CASSYREGYSPLHF.

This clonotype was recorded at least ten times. In DNA form, the CDR3 reads TGTGCCAGCAGCACGGACGGATCCACCGGGGAGCTGTTTTTT. It yields the protein CASSTDGSTGELFF. J is TRBJ2-2 and V is TRBV7-3; D is undetermined. The CDR3 has 14 residues. The germline CDR1 and CDR2 sequences are SGHTA and FQGTGA. V was clipped by 5 bases and J by 4 bases, with 11 bases between them.

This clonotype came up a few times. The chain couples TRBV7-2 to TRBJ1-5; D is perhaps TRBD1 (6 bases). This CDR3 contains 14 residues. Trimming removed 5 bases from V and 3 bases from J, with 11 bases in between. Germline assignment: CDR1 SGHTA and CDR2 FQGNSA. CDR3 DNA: TGTGCCAGCAGCCAGGGGACGGCCAATCAGCCCCAGCATTTT. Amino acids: CASSQGTANQPQHF.

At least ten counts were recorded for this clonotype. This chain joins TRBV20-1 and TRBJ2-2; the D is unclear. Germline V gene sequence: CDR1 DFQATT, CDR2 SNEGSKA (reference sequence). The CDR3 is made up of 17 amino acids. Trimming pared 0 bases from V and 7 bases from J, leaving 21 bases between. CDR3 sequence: CSARDPSGPGYYGELFF. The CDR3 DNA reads TGCAGTGCTAGAGATCCCTCCGGTCCCGGGTATTACGGGGAGCTGTTTTTT.

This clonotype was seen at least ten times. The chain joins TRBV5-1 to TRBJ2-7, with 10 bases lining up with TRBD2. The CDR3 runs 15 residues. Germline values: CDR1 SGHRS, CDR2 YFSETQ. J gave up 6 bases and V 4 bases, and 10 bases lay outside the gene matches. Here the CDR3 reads CASSLMSSGSREQYF. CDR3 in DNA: TGCGCCAGCAGCCTGATGTCTAGCGGGAGCCGCGAGCAGTACTTC.

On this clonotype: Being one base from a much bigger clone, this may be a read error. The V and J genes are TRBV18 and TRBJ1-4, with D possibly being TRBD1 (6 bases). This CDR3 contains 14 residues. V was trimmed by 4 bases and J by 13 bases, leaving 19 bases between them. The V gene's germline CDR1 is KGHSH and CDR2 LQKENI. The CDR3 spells CASSQGTKSKRLFF. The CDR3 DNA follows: TGTGCCAGCTCACAAGGGACAAAGTCGAAAAGACTGTTTTTT.

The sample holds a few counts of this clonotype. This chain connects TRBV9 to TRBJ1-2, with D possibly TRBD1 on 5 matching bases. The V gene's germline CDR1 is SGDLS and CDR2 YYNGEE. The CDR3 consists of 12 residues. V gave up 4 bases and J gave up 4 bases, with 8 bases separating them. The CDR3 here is CASSRDSYGYTF. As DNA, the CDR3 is TGTGCCAGCAGCCGGGACTCCTATGGCTACACCTTC.

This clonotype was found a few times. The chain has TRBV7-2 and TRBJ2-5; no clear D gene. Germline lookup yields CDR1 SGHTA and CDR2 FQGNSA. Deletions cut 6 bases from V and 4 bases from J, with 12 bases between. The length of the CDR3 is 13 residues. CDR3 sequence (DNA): TGTGCCAGCAGTTCGACTTGGGGAGAGACCCAGTACTTC. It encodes CASSSTWGETQYF.

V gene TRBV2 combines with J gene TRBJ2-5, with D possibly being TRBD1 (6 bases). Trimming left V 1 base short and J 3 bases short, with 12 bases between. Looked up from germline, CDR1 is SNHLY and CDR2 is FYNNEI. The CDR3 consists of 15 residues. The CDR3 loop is CASSEVGNREETQYF. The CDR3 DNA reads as TGTGCCAGCAGTGAAGTTGGTAACAGGGAAGAGACCCAGTACTTC.

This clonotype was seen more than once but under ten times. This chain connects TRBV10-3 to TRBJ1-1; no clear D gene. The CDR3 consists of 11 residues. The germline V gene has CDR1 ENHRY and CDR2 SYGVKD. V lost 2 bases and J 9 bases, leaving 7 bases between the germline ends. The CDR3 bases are TGTGCCATCAGTGAGGTTTCGCAAGCTTTCTTT. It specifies CAISEVSQAFF.

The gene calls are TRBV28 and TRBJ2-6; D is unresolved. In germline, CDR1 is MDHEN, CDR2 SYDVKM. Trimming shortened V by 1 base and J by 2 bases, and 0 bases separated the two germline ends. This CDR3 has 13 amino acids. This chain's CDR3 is CASSLSGANVLTF. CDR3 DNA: TGTGCCAGCAGTTTATCTGGGGCCAACGTCCTGACTTTC.

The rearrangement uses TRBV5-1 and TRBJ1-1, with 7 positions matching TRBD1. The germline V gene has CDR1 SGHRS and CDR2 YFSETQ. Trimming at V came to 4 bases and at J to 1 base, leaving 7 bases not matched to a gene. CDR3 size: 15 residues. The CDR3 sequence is CASSQGTVPNTEAFF. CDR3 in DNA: TGCGCCAGCAGCCAAGGGACAGTGCCGAACACTGAAGCTTTCTTT. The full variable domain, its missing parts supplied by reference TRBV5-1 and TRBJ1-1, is KAGVTQTPRYLIKTRGQQVTLSCSPISGHRSVSWYQQTPGQGLQFLFEYFSETQRNKGNFPGRFSGRQFSNSRSEMNVSTLELGDSALYLCASSQGTVPNTEAFFGQGTRLTVV.

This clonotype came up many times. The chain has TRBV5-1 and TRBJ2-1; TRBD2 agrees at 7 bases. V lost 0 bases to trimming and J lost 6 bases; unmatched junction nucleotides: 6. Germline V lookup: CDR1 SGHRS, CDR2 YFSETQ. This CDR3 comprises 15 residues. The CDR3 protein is CASSLARGDFNEQFF. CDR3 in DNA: TGCGCCAGCAGCTTGGCTCGGGGGGATTTCAATGAGCAGTTCTTC. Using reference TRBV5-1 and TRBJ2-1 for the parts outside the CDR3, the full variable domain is KAGVTQTPRYLIKTRGQQVTLSCSPISGHRSVSWYQQTPGQGLQFLFEYFSETQRNKGNFPGRFSGRQFSNSRSEMNVSTLELGDSALYLCASSLARGDFNEQFFGPGTRLTVL.

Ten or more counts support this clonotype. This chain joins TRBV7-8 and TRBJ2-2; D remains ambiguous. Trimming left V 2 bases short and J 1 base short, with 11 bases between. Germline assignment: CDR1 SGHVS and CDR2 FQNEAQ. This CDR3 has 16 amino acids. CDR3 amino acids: CASSLNIQLNTGELFF. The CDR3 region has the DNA TGTGCCAGCAGCTTAAATATCCAGCTGAACACCGGGGAGCTGTTTTTT.

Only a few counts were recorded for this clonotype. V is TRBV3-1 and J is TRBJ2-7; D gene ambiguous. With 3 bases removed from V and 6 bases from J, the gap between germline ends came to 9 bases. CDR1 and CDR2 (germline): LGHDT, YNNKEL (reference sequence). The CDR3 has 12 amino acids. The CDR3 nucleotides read TGTGCCAGCAGCCAGGGCATGTTCGAGCAGTACTTC. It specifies CASSQGMFEQYF.

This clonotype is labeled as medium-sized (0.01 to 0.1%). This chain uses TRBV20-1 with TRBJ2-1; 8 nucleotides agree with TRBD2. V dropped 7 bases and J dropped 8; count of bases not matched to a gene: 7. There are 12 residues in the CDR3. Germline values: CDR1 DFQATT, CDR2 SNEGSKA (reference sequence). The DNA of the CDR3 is TGCAGTGGGGAGCGGGAGTGGGATGAGCAGTTCTTC. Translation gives CSGEREWDEQFF.